The T cell receptor (beta chain) described here comes from a study of blood T cell repertoires in COVID-19. Study summary: Samples came from the United States, Italy and Spain, spanning acute and convalescent COVID-19. T cells, B-cell-depleted T cells, or PBMCs provided the cDNA or gDNA that served as material.

V lost 3 bases and J 0 bases, leaving 14 bases between the germline ends. The CDR3 covers 16 residues. From germline, CDR1 is GTSNPN and CDR2 SVGIG (reference sequence). Only in-frame clones appear in the TCRdb table, and some are missing; sequencing was by immunoSEQ multiplex PCR. The sample shows over 90,000 clones, roughly nine tenths of them seen only once. Sequencing was carried out using peripheral blood. The TCR sequence derives from a man aged 50 to 60 with acute or convalescent COVID-19. J is TRBJ1-4 and V is TRBV30; possibly TRBD1 for D (5 bases). The CDR3 bases are TGTGCCTGGAGGAGACGGACACAGGCAACTAATGAAAAACTGTTTTTT. This codes for CAWRRRTQATNEKLFF.